This entry is about one T cell receptor beta chain. Antigen unknown. Splitting of each subset's genomic DNA was done evenly across several immunoSEQ plates. Measured with immunoSEQ multiplex PCR; TCRdb has only the in-frame clones, and not every one. The data hold approximately 720,000 clones, with 92% observed a single time. This entry comes from a study of shared clonotypes between healthy human individuals. Across the whole study: Per donor, CD8 memory used one plate, CD8 naive used two, CD4 memory used three and CD4 naive used three. Study-wide results and caveats: The study sampled only blood, and tissue repertoires likely differ.

The CDR3 runs to 15 residues. Germline CDR1 GTSNPN, CDR2 SVGIG (reference sequence). J lost 5 bases, V lost 1 base, and 7 bases had no gene match. In the naive CD8 group, cells lacked CD45RO and were positively selected for CCR7, so terminally differentiated effector memory CD45RA+ cells were left out. There were only Caucasian adults among the donors, and all lived in Nashville, Tennessee. Sequenced material: naive CD8+ T cells sorted from blood. The chain is built from TRBV30 and TRBJ2-2; 7 bases are shared with TRBD2. The origin of this receptor is a man aged 30 to 45 in good health. The CDR3 loop is CAWSDGTGGTGELFF. As DNA, the CDR3 is TGTGCCTGGAGTGACGGGACGGGGGGTACCGGGGAGCTGTTTTTT. Drawing the rest from reference TRBV30 and TRBJ2-2, the complete variable domain is SQTIHQWPATLVQPVGSPLSLECTVEGTSNPNLYWYRQAAGRGLQLLFYSVGIGQISSEVPQNLSASRPQDRQFILSSKKLLLSDSGFYLCAWSDGTGGTGELFFGEGSRLTVL.